This TCR beta chain was sequenced for a study of identical twins. Study-wide findings and caveats: It was possible that invariant MAIT and iNKT cells partly confounded the zero-insertion analyses. An excess of low generation probability was shown by twin-shared out-of-frame alpha sequences. The conclusions drew on cross-sectional statistical analysis instead of tracking the same donors.

V lost 5 bases and J 1 base, leaving 11 bases between the germline ends. The CDR3 consists of 14 residues. Germline V gene lookup returns CDR1 MNHNS and CDR2 SASEGT. Template switching supplied a universal primer site; unique molecular identifiers were carried on the cDNA. TCRdb reprocessed the 5' RACE reads with MiXCR, giving one entry per CDR3 protein. The sample has under 900,000 distinct CDR3 sequences; approximately 13% are singletons. For this clonotype: No antigen is known for it.

The sample was also reused in another study, on yellow fever vaccine responses in identical twins.

This TCR was recovered from a woman aged 18 to 35 in good health. Material: PBMCs. The chain combines TRBV6-1 with TRBJ1-1; no firm D call. The chain's CDR3 is CASSPYTENTEAFF. The CDR3 DNA reads as TGTGCCAGCAGTCCCTACACGGAGAACACTGAAGCTTTCTTT.